These 30 T cell receptor beta chains were all obtained from the same sample, sequenced in a study of human versus mouse CDR3 diversity and MHC coevolution. The protocol was immunoSEQ multiplex PCR, while the TCRdb copy is restricted to in-frame clones and leaves out a portion. Of about 83,000 clones listed, under 95% are singletons. The source material was naive CD4+ T cells from blood. Stated subset: CD45RO-negative CD62L-positive naive CD4 T cells. The origin of the receptors is a person between 25 and 69 years old in good health.

The chain carries TRBV7-6 and TRBJ2-5; TRBD2 agrees at 7 bases. The CDR3 runs to 16 residues. Germline CDR1 and CDR2: SGHVS and FNYEAQ. Trimming at V came to 1 base and at J to 11 bases, leaving 16 bases not matched to a gene. The CDR3 sequence is CASSLGSVNTAREQYF. Here the CDR3 DNA reads TGTGCCAGCAGCTTAGGTTCTGTAAACACGGCGCGGGAGCAGTACTTC. The full variable domain, rest sourced from reference TRBV7-6 and TRBJ2-5, is GAGVSQSPRYKVTKRGQDVALRCDPISGHVSLYWYRQALGQGPEFLTYFNYEAQQDKSGLPNDRFSAERPEGSISTLTIQRTEQRDSAMYRCASSLGSVNTAREQYFGPGTRLLVL.

The chain employs TRBV7-9 and TRBJ2-3; 14 positions match TRBD2. After removal of 5 bases from V and 6 bases from J, the junction contained 4 bases not matched to a gene. CDR1 is SEHNR and CDR2 is FQNEAQ in the germline V gene (reference sequence). The CDR3 has 15 amino acids. The CDR3 loop is CASSQRTSGGDTQYF. Written as DNA, the CDR3 is TGTGCCAGCAGCCAAAGGACTAGCGGGGGGGATACGCAGTATTTT.

V gene TRBV5-1 combines with J gene TRBJ1-6; 7 positions agree with TRBD1. With V trimmed by 0 bases and J by 6 bases, 3 bases remained unmatched. CDR3 length: 15 residues. CDR1 and CDR2 (germline): SGHRS, YFSETQ. CDR3 region: CASSLEGTANSPLHF. CDR3 nucleotide sequence: TGCGCCAGCAGCTTGGAGGGGACAGCTAATTCACCCCTCCACTTT.

CDR3: CASSQADRAEETQYF. In DNA, the CDR3 is TGCGCCAGCAGCCAAGCGGACAGGGCCGAAGAGACCCAGTACTTC. This chain joins TRBV5-1 and TRBJ2-5, with 8 bases lining up with TRBD1. The CDR3 contains 15 residues. Germline CDR1 reads SGHRS; CDR2 reads YFSETQ. J was trimmed by 3 bases and V by 4 bases; bases with no gene match: 8.

The chain combines TRBV5-1 with TRBJ2-1; 11 bases agree with TRBD1. V was clipped by 4 bases and J by 6 bases; unmatched bases: 3. The CDR3 extends over 14 amino acids. The germline CDR1 and CDR2 sequences are SGHRS and YFSETQ. CDR3 sequence reads: CASSPGTGGNEQFF. CDR3 nucleotides: TGCGCCAGCAGCCCCGGGACAGGGGGCAATGAGCAGTTCTTC.

The V call is TRBV30, the J call TRBJ2-5; D possibly corresponds to TRBD1 (6 bases). The CDR3 is made up of 14 amino acids. Trimming took off 4 bases at V and 2 bases at J, with 14 bases between the two ends. The germline CDR1 and CDR2 sequences are GTSNPN and SVGIG (reference sequence). CDR3 residues: CAWNGQILQETQYF. The CDR3 DNA is TGTGCCTGGAATGGACAGATCCTACAAGAGACCCAGTACTTC. The full variable domain, in which reference TRBV30 and TRBJ2-5 provide the parts outside the CDR3, is SQTIHQWPATLVQPVGSPLSLECTVEGTSNPNLYWYRQAAGRGLQLLFYSVGIGQISSEVPQNLSASRPQDRQFILSSKKLLLSDSGFYLCAWNGQILQETQYFGPGTRLLVL.

The chain uses TRBV18 and TRBJ1-5, with D unresolved. V dropped 5 bases and J dropped 5 bases, with 10 bases sitting between them. This CDR3 contains 13 residues. Germline V gene lookup returns CDR1 KGHSH and CDR2 LQKENI. The CDR3 region has the DNA TGTGCCAGCTCATCCGGAGCCGATCAGCCCCAGCATTTT. Its protein is CASSSGADQPQHF.

The V call is TRBV7-9, the J call TRBJ2-1; 7 bases agree with TRBD2. Trimming cost V 5 bases and J 2 bases; bases outside gene matches: 15. The CDR3 runs 18 residues. Germline lookup yields CDR1 SEHNR and CDR2 FQNEAQ (reference sequence). CDR3 bases: TGTGCCAGCAGCATTCTGAAGGGACTAAATTCACCCTACAATGAGCAGTTCTTC. Translation: CASSILKGLNSPYNEQFF.

The V call is TRBV30, the J call TRBJ2-1, with 7 bases matching TRBD2. With V trimmed by 1 base and J by 2 bases, 11 bases remained unmatched. CDR3 size: 17 residues. Germline values: CDR1 GTSNPN, CDR2 SVGIG (reference sequence). The CDR3 nucleotides read TGTGCCTGGAGTGAGCCGGGTGGGAGGGCCCCCTACAATGAGCAGTTCTTC. This encodes CAWSEPGGRAPYNEQFF.

V is TRBV28 and J is TRBJ2-6; D remains unclear. The germline V gene has CDR1 MDHEN and CDR2 SYDVKM. V lost 10 bases and J 4 bases, leaving 14 bases between the germline ends. This CDR3 region has 14 residues. The CDR3 nucleotides are TGTGCCACCAGATCCTGGAGAGGGGCCAACGTCCTGACTTTC. This encodes CATRSWRGANVLTF. Based on the CDR3 plus reference TRBV28 and TRBJ2-6, the full variable domain is DVKVTQSSRYLVKRTGEKVFLECVQDMDHENMFWYRQDPGLGLRLIYFSYDVKMKEKGDIPEGYSVSREKKERFSLILESASTNQTSMYLCATRSWRGANVLTFGAGSRLTVL.

The chain carries TRBV25-1 and TRBJ2-5, with TRBD1 identical over 7 bases. Germline assignment: CDR1 MGHDK and CDR2 SYGVNS. V lost 4 bases and J lost 4; bases outside the gene matches: 3. The CDR3 length is 13 residues. Here the CDR3 reads CASSVQGVETQYF. CDR3 nucleotide sequence: TGTGCCAGCAGTGTTCAGGGGGTAGAGACCCAGTACTTC. Filled out from reference TRBV25-1 and TRBJ2-5, the complete variable domain reads EADIYQTPRYLVIGTGKKITLECSQTMGHDKMYWYQQDPGMELHLIHYSYGVNSTEKGDLSSESTVSRIRTEHFPLTLESARPSHTSQYLCASSVQGVETQYFGPGTRLLVL.

This chain links TRBV7-9 with TRBJ2-2; TRBD2 aligns across 12 bases. The CDR3 is made up of 18 amino acids. V lost 5 bases, J lost 2 bases, and 9 bases stayed unmatched. Looked up from germline, CDR1 is SEHNR and CDR2 is FQNEAQ (reference sequence). DNA for the CDR3: TGTGCCAGCAGCACCCGGGGACTAGCGGGTACCAACACCGGGGAGCTGTTTTTT. This translates into CASSTRGLAGTNTGELFF.

This CDR3 is CASSLAGQGVQYF. The CDR3 DNA is TGTGCCAGCAGCTTGGCCGGACAGGGGGTACAGTACTTC. The rearrangement uses TRBV5-4 and TRBJ2-7, with 10 bases identical to TRBD1. Germline V gene data show CDR1 as SGHNT and CDR2 as YYREEE (reference sequence). V gave up 0 bases and J gave up 10 bases; unmatched junction bases: 4. CDR3 length: 13 amino acids.

The V and J genes are TRBV28 and TRBJ2-5; tentatively, D is TRBD2 (6 bases). CDR3 length: 14 residues. In germline, CDR1 is MDHEN, CDR2 SYDVKM. The ends were cut back, 5 bases at V and 2 bases at J, with 12 bases in the middle. CDR3 region: CASSMGLLQETQYF. The CDR3 DNA reads as TGTGCCAGCAGTATGGGACTCCTACAAGAGACCCAGTACTTC.

This clone was seen a single time. CDR3 region: CASSRTGWVAGELFF. CDR3 DNA: TGTGCCAGTAGTAGAACAGGGTGGGTGGCCGGGGAGCTGTTTTTT. The chain carries TRBV19 and TRBJ2-2, with a possible D match to TRBD1 (6 bases). CDR3 length: 15 residues. V was shortened by 4 bases and J by 6 bases, with 15 bases between the two germline ends. Germline CDR1 is LNHDA and CDR2 is SQIVND (reference sequence).

This chain joins TRBV18 and TRBJ2-1; D is unclear. Germline-derived CDR1 and CDR2 are KGHSH and LQKENI. Trimming shortened V by 3 bases and J by 9 bases, and 12 bases separated the two germline ends. This CDR3 is 13 amino acids long. CDR3 protein: CASSPDLVGEQFF. The CDR3 nucleotides are TGTGCCAGCTCACCGGATCTAGTCGGTGAGCAGTTCTTC.

The genes are TRBV5-1 and TRBJ1-2; TRBD1 might be the D (6 bases). In germline, CDR1 is SGHRS, CDR2 YFSETQ. Trimming shortened V by 1 base and J by 4 bases, and 14 bases separated the two germline ends. The CDR3 is 15 amino acids. CDR3 in amino acids: CASSLLGAAGYGYTF. The CDR3 DNA is TGCGCCAGCAGCTTGTTGGGGGCCGCTGGCTATGGCTACACCTTC. The variable domain in full, with the rest retrieved from reference TRBV5-1 and TRBJ1-2, is KAGVTQTPRYLIKTRGQQVTLSCSPISGHRSVSWYQQTPGQGLQFLFEYFSETQRNKGNFPGRFSGRQFSNSRSEMNVSTLELGDSALYLCASSLLGAAGYGYTFGSGTRLTVV.

This clone was observed once. The CDR3 region is CASSEATAGEGEAFF. The CDR3 nucleotides are TGTGCCAGCAGTGAAGCGACCGCAGGGGAGGGCGAAGCTTTCTTT. This rearrangement joins TRBV2 to TRBJ1-1; a weak D match, TRBD1 (6 bases). From germline, CDR1 is SNHLY and CDR2 FYNNEI. CDR3 size: 15 residues. Trimming shortened V by 0 bases and J by 8 bases, and 16 bases separated the two germline ends.

The chain recombines TRBV5-4 with TRBJ1-1; D uncertain. Trimming removed 4 bases at V and 2 bases at J, with 9 bases between. Germline V gene lookup returns CDR1 SGHNT and CDR2 YYREEE (reference sequence). The CDR3 runs 13 residues. Written as DNA, the CDR3 is TGTGCCAGCAGCCTGGAGCCTAACACTGAAGCTTTCTTT. Translating gives CASSLEPNTEAFF.

CDR3 sequence: CASTPSRDSKSYEQYF. In DNA form, the CDR3 reads TGTGCCAGCACCCCTAGCCGGGACAGCAAAAGTTACGAGCAGTACTTC. The V gene is TRBV11-3, the J gene TRBJ2-7, with TRBD1 matching over 7 bases. This CDR3 has 16 amino acids. Germline CDR1 and CDR2: SGHNT and YENEEA. Trimming at V came to 7 bases and at J to 4 bases, leaving 16 bases not matched to a gene.

This rearrangement joins TRBV10-3 to TRBJ2-5, with D possibly being TRBD1 (5 bases). Germline V gives CDR1 ENHRY, CDR2 SYGVKD. This CDR3 has 13 amino acids. The V end lost 4 bases, the J end lost 1 base, and 7 bases lay between the germline ends. Written as DNA, the CDR3 is TGTGCCATCAGTGGGACAAGCCAAGAGACCCAGTACTTC. This sequence encodes CAISGTSQETQYF.

V gene TRBV5-1 combines with J gene TRBJ2-3; unclear D gene. Germline V gene data show CDR1 as SGHRS and CDR2 as YFSETQ. V lost 7 bases, J lost 2 bases, and 5 bases lay in between. The CDR3 has 11 residues. CDR3 protein: CASSITDTQYF. CDR3 coding DNA: TGCGCCAGCTCCATCACAGATACGCAGTATTTT.

The chain uses TRBV28 and TRBJ1-2; 8 bases map to TRBD1. CDR3 size: 15 residues. The germline V gene encodes CDR1 MDHEN and CDR2 SYDVKM. V shed 5 bases, J shed 8 bases, and the junction held 13 bases outside the gene matches. In DNA form, the CDR3 reads TGTGCCAGCAGTCCGACGGACAGGGCAGGGAGAGGCTACACCTTC. Protein: CASSPTDRAGRGYTF.

The chain uses TRBV18 and TRBJ1-2; TRBD1 aligns across 7 bases. Trimming cost V 1 base and J 4 bases; bases outside gene matches: 12. The germline gives CDR1 KGHSH, CDR2 LQKENI. There are 17 residues in the CDR3. CDR3 nucleotides: TGTGCCAGCTCACCACTTCCCCGACAGGGCGCCAGCTATGGCTACACCTTC. Residues: CASSPLPRQGASYGYTF.

The chain has TRBV7-9 and TRBJ2-5; 9 bases are shared with TRBD2. CDR3 length equals 14 residues. V gave up 11 bases and J gave up 2 bases; unmatched junction bases: 9. Looked up from germline, CDR1 is SEHNR and CDR2 is FQNEAQ (reference sequence). The CDR3 bases are TGTGCCTCCGTAATAGCGGGGGTTCAAGAGACCCAGTACTTC. Translation gives CASVIAGVQETQYF.

The chain has TRBV7-9 and TRBJ1-1; the match to TRBD1 covers 8 bases. V trimming: 3 bases; J trimming: 4 bases; junction bases outside the gene matches: 7. Germline loops: CDR1 SEHNR, CDR2 FQNEAQ (reference sequence). This CDR3 spans 15 amino acids. The DNA of the CDR3 is TGTGCCAGCAGCTTGACAGGGGATCCGCTCACTGAAGCTTTCTTT. Its protein product is CASSLTGDPLTEAFF. Using reference TRBV7-9 and TRBJ1-1 for the parts outside the CDR3, the full variable domain is DTGVSQNPRHKITKRGQNVTFRCDPISEHNRLYWYRQTLGQGPEFLTYFQNEAQLEKSRLLSDRFSAERPKGSFSTLEIQRTEQGDSAMYLCASSLTGDPLTEAFFGQGTRLTVV.

V gene TRBV12-5 combines with J gene TRBJ2-7, with D maybe TRBD1 (6 bases). The CDR3 consists of 16 residues. Germline V gives CDR1 LGHNT, CDR2 FRNRAP. V was trimmed by 2 bases and J by 6 bases, leaving 20 bases between them. The CDR3 bases are TGTGCTAGTGGTTTGCCCCTGGGGGCGAATATCCTCGAGCAGTACTTC. Encoded protein: CASGLPLGANILEQYF. Drawing the rest from reference TRBV12-5 and TRBJ2-7, the complete variable domain is DARVTQTPRHKVTEMGQEVTMRCQPILGHNTVFWYRQTMMQGLELLAYFRNRAPLDDSGMPKDRFSAEMPDATLATLKIQPSEPRDSAVYFCASGLPLGANILEQYFGPGTRLTVT.

This clone came up once. The chain links TRBV27 to TRBJ1-5; tentative D call: TRBD1 (5 bases). V was cut by 6 bases and J by 7 bases, with 16 bases left in between. The CDR3 has 14 amino acids. Germline CDR1 is MNHEY and CDR2 is SMNVEV (reference sequence). CDR3 nucleotide sequence: TGTGCCAGCAGACTAACCCCCCGGGGGCAGCCCCAGCATTTT. Its translation is CASRLTPRGQPQHF.

The chain recombines TRBV14 with TRBJ2-4; maybe TRBD1 (6 bases). Germline V gene sequence: CDR1 SGHDN, CDR2 FVKESK. The V end lost 2 bases, the J end lost 1 base, and 12 bases lay between the germline ends. The CDR3 has 16 residues. CDR3 nucleotide sequence: TGTGCCAGCAGCCAAACAGGGTTGAAGGCCAAAAACATTCAGTACTTC. This encodes CASSQTGLKAKNIQYF.

Turning to this clone: In the same sample, other DNA sequences code for this CDR3. This chain uses TRBV19 with TRBJ2-7, with TRBD2 as a possible D gene (5 bases). The CDR3 has 14 residues. Germline loops: CDR1 LNHDA, CDR2 SQIVND (reference sequence). V lost 5 bases to trimming and J lost 1 base, with 12 bases between them. CDR3 DNA sequence: TGTGCCAGTAGTCCTGCCAGGAGGTCCTACGAGCAGTACTTC. It specifies CASSPARRSYEQYF.